This is a list of T cell receptor beta chains from one sample in a study of blood T cell repertoires in COVID-19. Sequencing used immunoSEQ multiplex PCR; TCRdb keeps in-frame clones, though not all of them. The sample lists about 270,000 clones, more than 70% seen once, with around 1.2% in the top ten. Sequencing was performed on PBMCs or T cells enriched from blood (not recorded which). These receptors were obtained from a middle-aged woman with acute COVID-19. The CDR3 runs from the conserved cysteine through the conserved F or W. A D gene is named only where the DNA matches it firmly. The size entry is marked missing in some rows and otherwise reads once, few, many or a size class.

abundance	j_gene	v_gene	d_gene	CDR3aa	CDR3nt
NA	TRBJ2-3	TRBV28	NA	CASSLQWGQDTQYF	TGTGCCAGCAGTCTCCAATGGGGCCAAGATACGCAGTATTTT
NA	TRBJ1-1	TRBV19	TRBD1	CASTKDRDFSAEAFF	TGTGCCAGTACGAAAGACAGGGATTTCAGCGCTGAAGCTTTCTTT
NA	TRBJ2-7	TRBV2	NA	CALVEPTYEQYF	TGTGCCCTCGTCGAGCCGACCTACGAGCAGTACTTC
NA	TRBJ2-1	TRBV12-5	TRBD2	CASGLVQGLAPNEQFF	TGTGCTAGTGGTTTGGTACAAGGACTAGCCCCCAATGAGCAGTTCTTC
NA	TRBJ2-1	TRBV2	TRBD1	CASKPGTGAHNEQFF	TGTGCCAGCAAACCCGGGACAGGGGCCCACAATGAGCAGTTCTTC
few	TRBJ2-5	TRBV7-3	NA	CASSLAGKETQYF	TGTGCCAGCAGCTTGGCGGGCAAAGAGACCCAGTACTTC
NA	TRBJ1-2	TRBV4-1	NA	CASSQDGGYGYTF	TGCGCCAGCAGCCAAGATGGAGGGTATGGCTACACCTTC
once	TRBJ2-1	TRBV28	TRBD2	CASSSPGWGLVVYEQFF	TGTGCCAGCAGTTCCCCGGGCTGGGGACTAGTTGTATATGAGCAGTTCTTC
NA	TRBJ1-5	TRBV2	NA	CASSEALAGNQPQHF	TGTGCCAGCAGTGAAGCGCTGGCAGGTAATCAGCCCCAGCATTTT
NA	TRBJ2-2	TRBV27	TRBD1	CASSRQGGTGELFF	TGTGCCAGCAGCCGACAGGGGGGAACCGGGGAGCTGTTTTTT
once	TRBJ2-2	TRBV20-1	NA	CSASSANTGELFF	TGCAGTGCTAGTTCCGCGAACACCGGGGAGCTGTTTTTT
few	TRBJ2-7	TRBV28	TRBD2	CASSFPLAGTVYEQYF	TGTGCCAGCAGTTTTCCTCTAGCGGGAACAGTGTACGAGCAGTACTTC
once	TRBJ1-5	TRBV5-1	NA	CASSLQGEGQPQHF	TGCGCCAGCAGCTTGCAAGGGGAGGGTCAGCCCCAGCATTTT
NA	TRBJ1-2	TRBV27	NA	CASSSTNMYGYTF	TGTGCCAGCAGTTCAACAAACATGTATGGCTACACCTTC
NA	TRBJ1-5	TRBV5-5	NA	CASSLAPERVQPQHF	TGTGCCAGCAGCTTGGCCCCCGAGAGGGTTCAGCCCCAGCATTTT
NA	TRBJ1-1	TRBV5-1	NA	CASSSQGPNTEAFF	TGCGCCAGCAGCTCACAGGGTCCCAACACTGAAGCTTTCTTT
NA	TRBJ2-7	TRBV19	TRBD1	CASSTRTGSSYEQYF	TGTGCCAGTAGTACAAGGACAGGCTCTTCCTACGAGCAGTACTTC
NA	TRBJ2-4	TRBV18	NA	CASSTSPLAKNIQYF	TGTGCCAGCTCAACCTCCCCACTAGCCAAAAACATTCAGTACTTC
NA	TRBJ2-2	TRBV11-2	TRBD2	CASSLGRLAGLRNTGELFF	TGTGCCAGCAGCTTAGGGAGACTAGCGGGACTTAGGAACACCGGGGAGCTGTTTTTT
NA	TRBJ2-7	TRBV28	TRBD2	CASSFFSGTNYEQYF	TGTGCCAGCAGTTTTTTTAGCGGGACGAACTACGAGCAGTACTTC
once	TRBJ1-5	TRBV24-1	NA	CATSDLLREERNQPQHF	TGTGCCACCAGTGATTTGCTTCGGGAAGAGAGGAATCAGCCCCAGCATTTT
once	TRBJ1-4	TRBV7-2	NA	CASSETGGLNEKLFF	TGTGCCAGCTCAGAAACGGGGGGGTTAAATGAAAAACTGTTTTTT
NA	TRBJ1-3	TRBV21-1	NA	CASSPGSGNTIYF	TGTGCCAGCAGCCCCGGCTCTGGAAACACCATATATTTT
once	TRBJ1-2	TRBV3-1/TRBV3-2	NA	CASSQDLGEDYGYTF	TGTGCCAGCAGCCAAGATCTGGGTGAGGACTATGGCTACACCTTC
NA	TRBJ2-3	TRBV27	TRBD1	CASSSPTGTGTDTQYF	TGTGCCAGCAGTTCCCCGACAGGGACCGGCACAGATACGCAGTATTTT
once	TRBJ1-2	TRBV5-4	NA	CASSLDLTTNYGYTF	TGTGCCAGCAGCTTAGATCTAACCACTAACTATGGCTACACCTTC
NA	TRBJ1-4	TRBV15	NA	CATSRDSLLEKLFF	TGTGCCACCAGCAGAGATAGCCTACTCGAAAAACTGTTTTTT
NA	TRBJ1-3	TRBV5-8	NA	CASSPSGSGNTIYF	TGTGCCAGCAGCCCCTCAGGCTCTGGAAACACCATATATTTT
NA	TRBJ1-2	TRBV7-9	TRBD1	CASSATGGNGYTF	TGTGCCAGCAGCGCGACAGGGGGTAATGGCTACACCTTC
NA	TRBJ1-6	TRBV24-1	NA	CATQESSYNSPLHF	TGTGCCACCCAGGAAAGCTCCTATAATTCACCCCTCCACTTT
NA	TRBJ1-1	TRBV18	NA	CASQTGRQENTEAFF	TGTGCCAGCCAAACGGGGAGACAGGAGAACACTGAAGCTTTCTTT
NA	TRBJ1-1	TRBV29-1	NA	CSVIELPEAFF	TGCAGCGTTATAGAGCTACCTGAAGCTTTCTTT
once	TRBJ1-5	TRBV5-1	NA	CASSLIVKPQHF	TGCGCCAGCAGCTTGATAGTAAAGCCCCAGCATTTT
NA	TRBJ1-5	TRBV27	TRBD1	CASSPGQGAVQPQHF	TGTGCCAGCAGCCCGGGACAGGGGGCTGTTCAGCCCCAGCATTTT
NA	TRBJ1-2	TRBV20-1	NA	CSATTVYGYTF	TGCAGTGCCACCACTGTATATGGCTACACCTTC
NA	TRBJ1-2	TRBV5-4	NA	CASSLVAGGYTF	TGTGCCAGCAGCTTGGTGGCGGGAGGCTACACCTTC
NA	TRBJ1-2	TRBV29-1	NA	CSVEASGVNYGYTF	TGCAGCGTTGAAGCCTCAGGGGTAAACTATGGCTACACCTTC
NA	TRBJ2-5	TRBV11-2	TRBD2	CASSLMWTSRETQYF	TGTGCCAGCAGCTTAATGTGGACTAGCAGGGAGACCCAGTACTTC
NA	TRBJ1-1	TRBV27	NA	CASSFGQSTEAFF	TGTGCCAGCAGTTTTGGACAGTCCACTGAAGCTTTCTTT
NA	TRBJ2-3	TRBV2	TRBD2	CASNIGLAGTDTQYF	TGTGCCAGCAATATAGGACTAGCGGGCACAGATACGCAGTATTTT
NA	TRBJ1-2	TRBV29-1	NA	CSVEDNGYTF	TGCAGCGTTGAAGACAATGGCTACACCTTC
NA	TRBJ1-1	TRBV10-3	TRBD1	CAISESISPQGPRGTEAFF	TGTGCCATCAGTGAGTCGATTTCCCCACAGGGGCCCCGGGGGACTGAAGCTTTCTTT
NA	TRBJ2-2	TRBV4-3	NA	CASSQEGGTGRLVTGELFF	TGCGCCAGCAGCCAAGAGGGGGGGACAGGCCGTCTGGTGACCGGGGAGCTGTTTTTT
NA	TRBJ1-2	TRBV6-5	TRBD1	CASSSGQGFGGYTF	TGTGCCAGCAGTTCGGGACAGGGGTTTGGGGGCTACACCTTC
few	TRBJ1-2	TRBV7-9	NA	CASSSPTDTYGYTF	TGTGCCAGCAGCTCCCCGACAGATACCTATGGCTACACCTTC
NA	TRBJ2-7	TRBV7-2	TRBD2	CASKWWGGSADEQYF	TGTGCCAGCAAGTGGTGGGGCGGGAGCGCCGACGAGCAGTACTTC
NA	TRBJ2-2	TRBV7-2	TRBD2	CASSLASPSGRRTGELFF	TGTGCCAGCAGCTTAGCGTCTCCTAGCGGGAGGAGGACCGGGGAGCTGTTTTTT
NA	TRBJ1-1	TRBV7-2	NA	CASSLGFRGLMNTEAFF	TGTGCCAGCAGCTTAGGGTTTAGGGGTTTGATGAACACTGAAGCTTTCTTT
NA	TRBJ2-1	TRBV12-5	NA	CASGPGADYNEQFF	TGTGCTAGTGGCCCAGGGGCCGACTACAATGAGCAGTTCTTC
NA	TRBJ1-1	TRBV19	NA	CASRNGYYPDTMNTEAFF	TGTGCCAGTAGGAACGGATACTACCCGGACACAATGAACACTGAAGCTTTCTTT
NA	TRBJ1-6	TRBV5-4	NA	CASSLDLSGSPLHF	TGTGCCAGCAGCTTGGACCTCAGCGGTTCACCCCTCCACTTT
NA	TRBJ2-4	TRBV19	TRBD2	CASSMSGGSPNIQYF	TGTGCCAGTAGTATGTCGGGGGGGTCGCCAAACATTCAGTACTTC
NA	TRBJ1-2	TRBV7-2	TRBD1	CASSQGQLTNYGYTF	TGTGCCAGCAGCCAGGGACAGCTAACTAACTATGGCTACACCTTC
NA	TRBJ2-4	TRBV19	TRBD2	CATSGGGQYF	TGTGCCACCTCCGGGGGGGGTCAGTACTTC
few	TRBJ1-2	TRBV12-2	NA	CASRRGENYGYTF	TGTGCAAGTCGCCGCGGGGAGAACTATGGCTACACCTTC